This T cell receptor beta chain derives from a study of T cells in localized non-small cell lung cancer. This CDR3 has 14 residues. Germline CDR1 is SGHNT and CDR2 is YENEEA. The ends lost 7 bases at V and 1 base at J; junction bases unmatched: 6. Profiled with immunoSEQ multiplex PCR; TCRdb holds only in-frame clones, not every one. The table has 3,500 to 5,500 clones, about 25% seen once. The rearrangement joins TRBV11-3 to TRBJ1-1; 7 bases are a match to TRBD1. The clonotype was recovered from a male donor aged 60 or over with stage I lung adenocarcinoma. This material consisted of lung tumor tissue, taken before any cancer treatment. The CDR3 DNA reads as TGTGCCAGCATCATAGGGGGCCGGAACACTGAAGCTTTCTTT. It yields the protein CASIIGGRNTEAFF.